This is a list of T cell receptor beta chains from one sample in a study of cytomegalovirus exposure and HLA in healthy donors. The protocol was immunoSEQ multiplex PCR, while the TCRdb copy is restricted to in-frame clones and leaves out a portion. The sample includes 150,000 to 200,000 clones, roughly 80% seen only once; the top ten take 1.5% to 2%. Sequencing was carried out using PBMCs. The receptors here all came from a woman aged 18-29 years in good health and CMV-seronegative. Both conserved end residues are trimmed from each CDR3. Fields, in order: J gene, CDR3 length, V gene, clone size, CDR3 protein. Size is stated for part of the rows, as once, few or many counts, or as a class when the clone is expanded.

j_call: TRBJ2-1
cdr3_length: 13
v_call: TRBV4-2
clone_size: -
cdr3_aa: ASSHGTGVYNEQF

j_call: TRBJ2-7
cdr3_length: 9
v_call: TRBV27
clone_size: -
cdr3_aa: ASATGVEQY

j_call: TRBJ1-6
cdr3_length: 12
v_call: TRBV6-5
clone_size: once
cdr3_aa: ASSVGGENSPLH

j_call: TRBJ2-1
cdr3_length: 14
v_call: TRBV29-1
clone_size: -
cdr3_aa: SVVGASGSYYNEQF

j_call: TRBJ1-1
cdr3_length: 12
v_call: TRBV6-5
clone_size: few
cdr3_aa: ASSPGQWNTEAF

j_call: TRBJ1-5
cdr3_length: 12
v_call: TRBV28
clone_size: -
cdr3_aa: ASSFRGSNQPQH

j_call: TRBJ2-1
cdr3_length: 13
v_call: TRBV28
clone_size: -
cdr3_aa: ASSHGGGSHNEQF

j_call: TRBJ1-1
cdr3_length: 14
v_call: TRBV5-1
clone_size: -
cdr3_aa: ASSITPGQANTEAF

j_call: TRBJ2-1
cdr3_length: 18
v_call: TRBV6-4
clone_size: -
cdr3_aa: ASNPLSSLAGLAARNEQF

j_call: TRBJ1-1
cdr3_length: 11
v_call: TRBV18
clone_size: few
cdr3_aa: ASSRTGNTEAF

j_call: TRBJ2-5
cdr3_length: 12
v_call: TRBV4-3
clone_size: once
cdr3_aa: ASSFGTGAETQY

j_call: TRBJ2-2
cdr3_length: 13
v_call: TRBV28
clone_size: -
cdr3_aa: ASSPRTGDTGELF

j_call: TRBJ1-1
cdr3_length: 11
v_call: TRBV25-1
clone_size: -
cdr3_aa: ASSENSARKAF

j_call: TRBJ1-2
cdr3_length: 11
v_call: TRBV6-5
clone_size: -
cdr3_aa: ASSQESGDGYT

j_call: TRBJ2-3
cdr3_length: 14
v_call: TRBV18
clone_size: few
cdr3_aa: ASSRTSGPLGDTQY

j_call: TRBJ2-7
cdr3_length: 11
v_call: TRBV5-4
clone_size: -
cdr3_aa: ASSPGGAYEQY

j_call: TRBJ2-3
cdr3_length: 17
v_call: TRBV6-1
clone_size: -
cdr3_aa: ASSVLPRLAGVREDTQY

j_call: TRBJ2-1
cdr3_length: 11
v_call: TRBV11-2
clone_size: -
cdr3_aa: ASRYAGDNEQF

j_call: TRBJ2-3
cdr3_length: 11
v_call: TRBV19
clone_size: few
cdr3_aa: ASSRGLADTQY

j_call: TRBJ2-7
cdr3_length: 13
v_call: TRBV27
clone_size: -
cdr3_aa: ASRLLAASTHEQY

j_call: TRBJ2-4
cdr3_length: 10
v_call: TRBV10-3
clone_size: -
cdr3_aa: AISEEENIQY

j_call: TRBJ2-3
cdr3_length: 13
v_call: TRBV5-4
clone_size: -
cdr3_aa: ASIAGTGNSDTQY

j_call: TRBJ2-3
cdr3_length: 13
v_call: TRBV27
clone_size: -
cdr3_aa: ASSLGDSKRDTQY

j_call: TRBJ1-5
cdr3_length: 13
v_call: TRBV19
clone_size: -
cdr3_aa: ASSIGDRENQPQH

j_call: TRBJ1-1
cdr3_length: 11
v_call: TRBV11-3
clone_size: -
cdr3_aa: ASSPRDTFEAF

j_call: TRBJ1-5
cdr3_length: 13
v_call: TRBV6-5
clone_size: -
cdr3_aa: ASNLGGGSDQPQH

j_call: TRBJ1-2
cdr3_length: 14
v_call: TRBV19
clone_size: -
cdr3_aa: ASSNNRGPLNYGYT

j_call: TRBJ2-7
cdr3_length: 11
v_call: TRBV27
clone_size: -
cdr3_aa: ASGGQGGYEQY

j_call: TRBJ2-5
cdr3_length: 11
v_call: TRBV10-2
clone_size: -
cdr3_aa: ASSESTPRTQY